The clone carrying this TCR beta chain was observed a single time. This specimen belongs to a study of blood T cell repertoires in COVID-19. Overall study: Both acute and convalescent COVID-19 samples were obtained from the United States, Italy and Spain. The analysed material was cDNA or gDNA that came from T cells, B-cell-depleted T cells, or PBMCs.

V gave up 0 bases and J gave up 4 bases; unmatched junction bases: 1. Germline V gene sequence: CDR1 LGHNT, CDR2 FRNRAP. This CDR3 region has 16 residues. In the source study's methods: Quantification of nucleated cells was approximated via reference gene primer amplification. This table comes from immunoSEQ multiplex PCR, and its TCRdb copy is limited to in-frame clones, with some not included. That table gives V, J and clone size, and the DNA gave D and trimming. The data contain approximately 350,000 clones, approximately 89% of them singletons. V is TRBV12-5 and J is TRBJ2-1; 12 positions match TRBD2. Sequenced input: peripheral blood. This TCR was sampled from a woman aged 18 to 35 who had recovered from COVID-19. As DNA, the CDR3 is TGTGCTAGTGGTTTGGTACTAGCGGGAGGTTACAATGAGCAGTTCTTC. It codes for CASGLVLAGGYNEQFF.